This entry is about one T cell receptor beta chain. The data derive from a study of T cells in Graves' hyperthyroidism and ophthalmopathy. For the study at large: Before treatment of any kind, peripheral blood was taken at initial diagnosis.

The CDR3 is 14 residues long. Trimming took 6 bases from V and 8 from J; bases not matched to a gene: 10. Germline CDR1 reads MNHEY; CDR2 reads SVGEGT. Amplified regions were TCR beta CDR3 sequences from RNA transcripts. Using the HTBI primer set, a first-round RT-PCR was run on the TCR CDR3. One entry per CDR3 protein results from TCRdb running MiXCR on the multiplex PCR reads. The sample shows about 600,000 distinct CDR3 sequences, around 16% of them seen only once. Uncontrolled infection, other autoimmune disease, pregnancy and lactation each barred patients from inclusion. Thyroid ultrasound and orbital computed tomography, with clinical symptoms and serum thyroxine and TRAb, informed diagnoses. The source of the PBMCs was about 10 ml of fresh peripheral blood.

Sequenced: blood. The source of this sequence is a woman aged 40 to 50 with Graves' ophthalmopathy. V and J are TRBV6-2 or TRBV6-3 and TRBJ2-3; 8 positions match TRBD1. CDR3 nucleotide sequence: TGTGCCAGCAGCCGAGACAGGGGAGAAGGTACGCAGTATTTT. Its translation is CASSRDRGEGTQYF.